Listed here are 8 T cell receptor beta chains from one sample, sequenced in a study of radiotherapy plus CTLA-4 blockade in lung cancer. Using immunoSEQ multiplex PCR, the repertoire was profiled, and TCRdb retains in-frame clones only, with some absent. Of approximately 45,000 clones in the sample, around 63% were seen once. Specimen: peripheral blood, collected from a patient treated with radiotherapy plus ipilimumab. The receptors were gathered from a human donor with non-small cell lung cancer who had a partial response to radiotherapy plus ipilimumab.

The CDR3 region is CASSLRGSITDTQYF. The CDR3 coding sequence is TGTGCCAGCAGCTTAAGGGGGTCTATCACAGATACGCAGTATTTT. The chain recombines TRBV7-2 with TRBJ2-3; D may be TRBD1 (6 bases). The CDR3 is 15 residues long. Germline loops: CDR1 SGHTA, CDR2 FQGNSA. Trimming took 2 bases from V and 2 from J, leaving 11 bases between them.

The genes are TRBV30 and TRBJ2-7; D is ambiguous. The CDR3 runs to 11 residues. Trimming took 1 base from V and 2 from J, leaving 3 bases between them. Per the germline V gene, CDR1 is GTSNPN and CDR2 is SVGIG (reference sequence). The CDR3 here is CAWSAAYEQYF. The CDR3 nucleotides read TGTGCCTGGAGTGCGGCCTACGAGCAGTACTTC.

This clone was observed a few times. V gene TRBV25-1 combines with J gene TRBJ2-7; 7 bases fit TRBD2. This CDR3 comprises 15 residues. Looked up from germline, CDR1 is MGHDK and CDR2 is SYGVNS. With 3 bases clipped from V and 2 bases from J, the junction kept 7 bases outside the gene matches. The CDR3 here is CASSDLGGTPYEQYF. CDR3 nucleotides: TGTGCCAGCAGTGACCTGGGGGGGACTCCCTACGAGCAGTACTTC.

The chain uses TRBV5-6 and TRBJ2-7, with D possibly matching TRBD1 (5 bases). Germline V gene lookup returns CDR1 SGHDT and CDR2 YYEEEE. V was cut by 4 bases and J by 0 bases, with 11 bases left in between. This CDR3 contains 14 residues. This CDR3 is CASSLRTRSYEQYF. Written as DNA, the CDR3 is TGTGCCAGCAGCCTACGGACACGCTCCTACGAGCAGTACTTC.

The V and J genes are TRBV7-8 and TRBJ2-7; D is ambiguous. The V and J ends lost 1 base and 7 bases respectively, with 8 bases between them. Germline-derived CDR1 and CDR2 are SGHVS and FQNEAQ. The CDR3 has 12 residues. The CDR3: CASSLGSLEQYF. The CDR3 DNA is TGTGCCAGCAGCTTAGGTTCTCTGGAGCAGTACTTC.

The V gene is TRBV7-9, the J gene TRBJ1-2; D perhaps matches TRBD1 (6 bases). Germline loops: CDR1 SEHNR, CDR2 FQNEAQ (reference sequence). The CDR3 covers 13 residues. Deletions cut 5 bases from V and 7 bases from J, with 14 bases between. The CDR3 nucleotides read TGTGCCAGCAGCATGGGGGACATTCCTGGCTACACCTTC. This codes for CASSMGDIPGYTF.

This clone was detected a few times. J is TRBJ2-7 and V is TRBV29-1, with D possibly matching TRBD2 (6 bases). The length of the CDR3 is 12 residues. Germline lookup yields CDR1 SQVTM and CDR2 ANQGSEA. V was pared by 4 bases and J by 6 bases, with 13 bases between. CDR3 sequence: CSVATGTSEQYF. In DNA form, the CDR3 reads TGCAGCGTTGCGACCGGGACTTCCGAGCAGTACTTC.

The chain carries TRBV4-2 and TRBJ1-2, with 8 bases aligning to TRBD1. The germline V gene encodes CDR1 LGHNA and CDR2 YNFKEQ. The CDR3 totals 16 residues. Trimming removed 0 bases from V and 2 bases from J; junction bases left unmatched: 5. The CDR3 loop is CASSQESGQENYGYTF. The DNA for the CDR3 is TGTGCCAGCAGCCAAGAGTCGGGACAGGAGAACTATGGCTACACCTTC.